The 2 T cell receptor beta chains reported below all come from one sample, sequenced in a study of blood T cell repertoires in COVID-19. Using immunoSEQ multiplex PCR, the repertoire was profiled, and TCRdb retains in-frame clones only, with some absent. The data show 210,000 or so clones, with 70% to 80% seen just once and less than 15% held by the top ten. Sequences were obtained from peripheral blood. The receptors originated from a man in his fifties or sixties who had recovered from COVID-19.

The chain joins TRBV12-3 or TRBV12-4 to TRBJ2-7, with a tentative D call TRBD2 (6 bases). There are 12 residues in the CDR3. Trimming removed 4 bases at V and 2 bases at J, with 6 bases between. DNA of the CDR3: TGTGCCAGCAGTTGGGAGGCCTACGAGCAGTACTTC. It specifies CASSWEAYEQYF.

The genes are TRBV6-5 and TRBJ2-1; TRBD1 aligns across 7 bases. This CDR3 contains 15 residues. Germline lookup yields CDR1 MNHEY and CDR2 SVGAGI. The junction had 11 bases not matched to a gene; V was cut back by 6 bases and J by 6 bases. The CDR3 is CASRPGTVGSNEQFF. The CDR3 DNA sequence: TGTGCCAGCAGACCCGGGACAGTGGGTTCCAATGAGCAGTTCTTC.